These 19 T cell receptor beta chains share one sample of origin, sequenced in a study of T cells in Graves' hyperthyroidism and ophthalmopathy. Amplified TCR beta CDR3 regions came from RNA transcripts. Using the HTBI primer set, a first-round RT-PCR was run on the TCR CDR3. Each CDR3 protein is one row after TCRdb ran MiXCR on the multiplex PCR reads. The data hold fewer than 250,000 distinct CDR3 sequences, with around 17% observed a single time. Sequenced input: blood. The origin of the receptors is a woman between 18 and 30 years old with Graves' ophthalmopathy.

V is TRBV28 and J is TRBJ1-2; weak D call: TRBD1 (6 bases). The CDR3 extends over 14 amino acids. Germline CDR1 reads MDHEN; CDR2 reads SYDVKM. V gave up 6 bases and J gave up 4 bases, with 15 bases separating them. CDR3 protein: CASRQTGQSYGYTF. The DNA for the CDR3 is TGTGCCAGCAGACAAACAGGACAGTCCTATGGCTACACCTTC.

DNA of the CDR3: TGCAGTGCCGAGGACACTAACACAGATACGCAGTATTTT. It translates to CSAEDTNTDTQYF. The chain couples TRBV20-1 to TRBJ2-3; TRBD1 might be the D (5 bases). Trimming stripped 6 bases from V and 2 bases from J, with 12 bases between. This CDR3 comprises 13 residues. CDR1 and CDR2 from the germline V gene are DFQATT and SNEGSKA (reference sequence).

The chain carries TRBV20-1 and TRBJ2-7; 10 bases align to TRBD1. With V trimmed by 6 bases and J by 5 bases, 13 bases remained unmatched. This CDR3 is built from 15 residues. Germline V gives CDR1 DFQATT, CDR2 SNEGSKA (reference sequence). The CDR3 nucleotides read TGCAGTGCCAGCAGTTTAGGGACAGGGGTCAACGAGCAGTACTTC. Protein product: CSASSLGTGVNEQYF.

This clonotype was counted ten times or more. The chain has TRBV28 and TRBJ2-5; 10 nucleotides align to TRBD2. This CDR3 contains 15 residues. CDR1 is MDHEN, CDR2 SYDVKM, per germline. V lost 6 bases, J lost 7 bases, and 11 bases stayed unmatched. The CDR3 DNA reads as TGTGCCAGCAGCAAAAGACTAGCGGGTAACATGACCCAGTACTTC. Protein: CASSKRLAGNMTQYF. The variable domain in full, completed from reference TRBV28 and TRBJ2-5, reads DVKVTQSSRYLVKRTGEKVFLECVQDMDHENMFWYRQDPGLGLRLIYFSYDVKMKEKGDIPEGYSVSREKKERFSLILESASTNQTSMYLCASSKRLAGNMTQYFGPGTRLLVL.

The genes are TRBV19 and TRBJ1-2; D is possibly TRBD1 (5 bases). Trimming removed 6 bases at V and 6 bases at J, with 20 bases between. CDR1 LNHDA and CDR2 SQIVND come from the germline V gene (reference sequence). This CDR3 contains 15 residues. The CDR3 bases are TGTGCCAGTAGGTTCCGGGACCGCCTAGAGCATGGCTACACCTTC. Its translation is CASRFRDRLEHGYTF.

This clonotype was counted many times. A read error may explain this, as a much larger clone is one base away. This rearrangement joins TRBV11-2 to TRBJ2-7; either TRBD1 or TRBD2 may fit D (5 bases each). The germline V gene has CDR1 SGHAT and CDR2 FQNNGV. Trimming removed 6 bases at V and 2 bases at J, with 17 bases between. The length of the CDR3 is 15 residues. The CDR3 reads CASRRRGAQPYEQYF. DNA of the CDR3: TGTGCCAGCAGAAGACGGGGCGCTCAGCCCTACGAGCAGTACTTC. Based on the CDR3 plus reference TRBV11-2 and TRBJ2-7, the full variable domain is EAGVAQSPRYKIIEKRQSVAFWCNPISGHATLYWYQQILGQGPKLLIQFQNNGVVDDSQLPKDRFSAERLKGVDSTLKIQPAKLEDSAVYLCASRRRGAQPYEQYFGPGTRLTVT.

This clonotype was seen a handful of times. This sequence joins TRBV18 and TRBJ1-1, with unresolved D. Trimming took 0 bases from V and 3 from J, leaving 5 bases between them. The CDR3 covers 13 residues. The germline CDR1 and CDR2 sequences are KGHSH and LQKENI. DNA for the CDR3: TGTGCCAGCTCACCACCAAGGGACACTGAAGCTTTCTTT. Protein sequence: CASSPPRDTEAFF.

Notes on this clonotype: With a much larger clone just one base away, this may be a read error. This chain joins TRBV5-4 and TRBJ1-1; D unclear. The CDR3 runs to 13 residues. Germline V lookup: CDR1 SGHNT, CDR2 YYREEE (reference sequence). CDR3 nucleotide sequence: TGTGCCAGCGGCTTGGTGGCGGGCACTGAAGCTTTCTTT. Its protein is CASGLVAGTEAFF.

This clonotype was seen more than once but under ten times. J is TRBJ2-2 and V is TRBV5-6; D ambiguous. V was trimmed by 4 bases and J by 7 bases, leaving 11 bases between them. Germline V gene data show CDR1 as SGHDT and CDR2 as YYEEEE. The CDR3 length is 13 residues. DNA of the CDR3: TGTGCCAGCAGCCGCGTAAATGGCGGGGAGCTGTTTTTT. It specifies CASSRVNGGELFF.

This clonotype showed up just a few times. J is TRBJ2-7 and V is TRBV4-2; no firm D call. From germline, CDR1 is LGHNA and CDR2 YNFKEQ. V lost 0 bases and J lost 2, with 8 bases in between. This CDR3 is built from 14 residues. CDR3 in amino acids: CASSQEYGPYEQYF. The CDR3 DNA follows: TGTGCCAGCAGCCAAGAGTACGGGCCCTACGAGCAGTACTTC.

This chain joins TRBV7-2 and TRBJ1-5; a possible D gene is TRBD1 (5 bases). V dropped 3 bases and J dropped 5 bases, with 11 bases sitting between them. Germline lookup yields CDR1 SGHTA and CDR2 FQGNSA. This CDR3 comprises 14 residues. In nucleotides, the CDR3 is TGTGCCAGCAGCTTCCGGGACTACGATCAGCCCCAGCATTTT. Its protein is CASSFRDYDQPQHF.

The CDR3: CASSPQGDTEAFF. The CDR3 bases are TGTGCCAGCAGCCCACAGGGTGACACTGAAGCTTTCTTT. The V call is TRBV11-3, the J call TRBJ1-1; perhaps TRBD1 as D (6 bases). Germline loops: CDR1 SGHNT, CDR2 YENEEA. The CDR3 contains 13 residues. V was shortened by 5 bases and J by 3 bases, with 10 bases between the two germline ends.

This clonotype appeared many times. V usage is TRBV11-3 and J usage is TRBJ2-5; the match to TRBD1 covers 7 bases. Germline V gene lookup returns CDR1 SGHNT and CDR2 YENEEA. This CDR3 spans 13 amino acids. V was clipped by 5 bases and J by 4 bases; unmatched bases: 4. CDR3 region: CASSRQGRETQYF. CDR3 DNA: TGTGCCAGCAGCCGACAGGGAAGAGAGACCCAGTACTTC.

J is TRBJ2-1 and V is TRBV30, with 14 bases that match TRBD2. The V and J ends lost 2 bases and 6 bases, in that order; junction bases with no gene match: 9. The CDR3 length is 17 residues. Per the germline V gene, CDR1 is GTSNPN and CDR2 is SVGIG (reference sequence). The CDR3 DNA reads as TGTGCCTGGAGTCGCTTCGAGGGACTAGCGGGAGTCAATGAGCAGTTCTTC. It specifies CAWSRFEGLAGVNEQFF.

Details on this clonotype: A read error may be the cause here, since a much bigger clone is one base away. V is TRBV7-9 and J is TRBJ2-1, with D possibly being TRBD1 (6 bases). Trimming took 4 bases from V and 10 from J, leaving 14 bases between them. The CDR3 totals 13 residues. In germline, CDR1 is SEHNR, CDR2 FQNEAQ (reference sequence). The CDR3 region has the DNA TGTGCCAGCAGCTCCCAGGGGTCAGGCGAGCAGTTCTTC. The encoded protein is CASSSQGSGEQFF.

This clonotype was recorded many times. This chain uses TRBV6-1 with TRBJ1-1; D is ambiguous. Trimming shortened V by 6 bases and J by 1 base, and 9 bases separated the two germline ends. This CDR3 has 13 residues. In germline, CDR1 is MNHNS, CDR2 SASEGT. The CDR3 coding sequence is TGTGCCAGCAGCTTTGACAAGAACACTGAAGCTTTCTTT. Translation: CASSFDKNTEAFF.

This clonotype was seen many times. V and J are TRBV5-1 and TRBJ1-2; D not certain. CDR1 SGHRS and CDR2 YFSETQ come from the germline V gene. The CDR3 has 15 residues. Between the trimmed V and J ends, which lost 0 bases and 2 bases, there was a span of 11 bases. This chain's CDR3 is CASSLEVGPNYGYTF. DNA of the CDR3: TGCGCCAGCAGCTTGGAGGTAGGGCCGAACTATGGCTACACCTTC.

As to this clonotype: A read error is possible here, since a much larger clone lies one base away. Likely a read error: the CDR3 ends without its conserved phenylalanine or tryptophan. The chain recombines TRBV20-1 with TRBJ1-1; no definite D call. V was shortened by 1 base and J by 4 bases, with 4 bases between the two germline ends. From germline, CDR1 is DFQATT and CDR2 SNEGSKA (reference sequence). The CDR3 runs 11 residues. CDR3 amino acids: CSARGVTEAFL. CDR3 sequence (DNA): TGCAGTGCTAGAGGGGTCACTGAAGCTTTCCTT.

In its sample, this clonotype was seen many times. V gene TRBV7-8 combines with J gene TRBJ2-1; possibly TRBD1 or TRBD2 for D (5 bases each). The CDR3 contains 15 residues. V was pared by 0 bases and J by 7 bases, with 13 bases between. Germline V CDR1 and CDR2: SGHVS, FQNEAQ. The chain's CDR3 is CASSLAQGVGNEQFF. DNA for the CDR3: TGTGCCAGCAGCTTAGCTCAGGGAGTGGGGAATGAGCAGTTCTTC.